The T cell receptor beta chain under discussion was sequenced for a study of cytomegalovirus exposure and HLA in healthy donors. Broader study findings: According to the study, around 150 TCR beta chains were cytomegalovirus-associated. A subsequent analysis found that TCR clusters from the first cohort also tended to co-occur in the roughly 120 validation repertoires, with under 95% of cluster scores above 0.

Germline V CDR1 and CDR2: MDHEN, SYDVKM. Trimming removed 5 bases at V and 3 bases at J, with 14 bases between. This CDR3 spans 15 amino acids. A roughly 120-subject validation cohort, separate from the approximately 670-subject first cohort, supplied the donors. Comment on this clone: Its target is not known.

The method was immunoSEQ multiplex PCR; TCRdb's version includes in-frame clones alone and lacks a portion of them. This table has 250,000 to 400,000 clones, approximately 85% appearing once. Sequencing was done on a sample of PBMCs. The chain joins TRBV28 to TRBJ1-5, with D possibly TRBD1 on 5 matching bases. The clonotype originates from a young man in good health and CMV-seronegative. CDR3 in DNA: TGTGCCAGCAGTGCCTTTTTAGGGGTCAATCAGCCCCAGCATTTT. Amino acid sequence: CASSAFLGVNQPQHF.